Below, 16 T cell receptor beta chains from the same sample are listed, as sequenced in a study of Tregs in tolerant kidney transplant recipients. The assay was immunoSEQ multiplex PCR, and TCRdb's table has in-frame clones only and misses some. In the table there are 98,000 or so clones, around 90% of which are singletons. This sample comprised CD4+ T cells from blood, obtained before the transplant. The source of these receptors is a human donor who received a combined kidney and bone marrow transplant.

The chain employs TRBV7-2 and TRBJ2-3; tentatively, D is TRBD2 (6 bases). With 1 base removed from V and 10 bases from J, the gap between germline ends came to 12 bases. The CDR3 is 13 amino acids. Germline CDR1 and CDR2: SGHTA and FQGNSA. In DNA, the CDR3 is TGTGCCAGCAGCTTAGACTCGGGGGTGGCGCAGTATTTT. Its protein is CASSLDSGVAQYF.

V is TRBV5-1 and J is TRBJ2-7; tentatively, D is TRBD1 (6 bases). There are 14 residues in the CDR3. The ends were cut back, 2 bases at V and 4 bases at J, with 13 bases in the middle. Germline values: CDR1 SGHRS, CDR2 YFSETQ. CDR3: CASSFRQDRYEQYF. The CDR3 nucleotides read TGCGCCAGCAGCTTTAGACAGGACCGGTACGAGCAGTACTTC.

This chain joins TRBV6-4 and TRBJ1-6; maybe TRBD1 (5 bases). In germline, CDR1 is MRHNA, CDR2 SNTAGT. The CDR3 length is 13 residues. Deletions cut 0 bases from V and 11 bases from J, with 8 bases between. CDR3 amino acids: CASSDSGGTPLHF. The DNA of the CDR3 is TGTGCCAGCAGTGACTCGGGGGGTACACCCCTCCACTTT.

This rearrangement joins TRBV7-2 to TRBJ2-7; TRBD2 aligns across 9 bases. V shed 6 bases and J 2 bases; nucleotides not matched to a gene: 11. This CDR3 has 16 residues. Germline lookup yields CDR1 SGHTA and CDR2 FQGNSA. As DNA, the CDR3 is TGTGCCAGCAGTAGTAGCGGGGGCAGGGTACCCTACGAGCAGTACTTC. It yields the protein CASSSSGGRVPYEQYF.

The chain has TRBV19 and TRBJ2-2; 11 bases map to TRBD1. The CDR3 has 16 amino acids. V was clipped by 3 bases and J by 6 bases; unmatched bases: 6. Germline lookup yields CDR1 LNHDA and CDR2 SQIVND (reference sequence). This CDR3 is CASSIGGQGGSGELFF. The CDR3 DNA sequence: TGTGCCAGTAGTATCGGGGGACAGGGGGGATCCGGGGAGCTGTTTTTT.

This chain links TRBV7-9 with TRBJ2-1; 11 bases fit TRBD1. Looked up from germline, CDR1 is SEHNR and CDR2 is FQNEAQ (reference sequence). With V trimmed by 4 bases and J by 3 bases, 2 bases remained unmatched. This CDR3 contains 15 residues. The CDR3 here is CASSSGTGGYNEQFF. In DNA form, the CDR3 reads TGTGCCAGCAGCTCCGGGACAGGGGGCTACAATGAGCAGTTCTTC.

Here the CDR3 reads CASSNSLNTEAFF. The CDR3 DNA is TGTGCCAGCAGTAACTCTCTGAACACTGAAGCTTTCTTT. This chain connects TRBV28 to TRBJ1-1; D is undetermined. CDR3 length equals 13 residues. Germline V gene lookup returns CDR1 MDHEN and CDR2 SYDVKM. V was clipped by 5 bases and J by 0 bases, with 7 bases between them.

This clone is a singleton in its sample. The chain uses TRBV6-1 and TRBJ1-1; 9 nucleotides match TRBD1. Per the germline V gene, CDR1 is MNHNS and CDR2 is SASEGT. Trimming removed 4 bases from V and 5 bases from J; junction bases left unmatched: 8. The CDR3 is 15 residues long. CDR3 nucleotides: TGTGCCAGCAGTGCCTCCACAGGGGGCAGGACTGAAGCTTTCTTT. It specifies CASSASTGGRTEAFF.

The chain employs TRBV10-2 and TRBJ2-7; 9 bases align to TRBD2. Trimming took 7 bases from V and 2 from J; bases not matched to a gene: 6. The CDR3 extends over 14 amino acids. Germline assignment: CDR1 WSHSY and CDR2 SAAADI. CDR3 sequence: CASILGLAAYEQYF. CDR3 nucleotide sequence: TGCGCCAGCATTCTGGGACTAGCCGCCTACGAGCAGTACTTC.

The V gene is TRBV15, the J gene TRBJ1-3, with D unresolved. CDR1 is LNHNV and CDR2 is YYDKDF in the germline V gene (reference sequence). The CDR3 contains 14 residues. V lost 0 bases and J lost 4, with 7 bases in between. For the CDR3, the DNA is TGTGCCACCAGCAGAGATCGGGTAGGAAACACCATATATTTT. It is translated as CATSRDRVGNTIYF.

This rearrangement joins TRBV23-1 to TRBJ2-7; D unclear. TRBV23-1 is marked as an open reading frame, function uncertain. The CDR3 covers 14 residues. V gave up 6 bases and J gave up 1 base, with 13 bases separating them. The CDR3 bases are TGCGCCAGCAGGGGCCCCGGTCCATCCTACGAGCAGTACTTC. Amino acids: CASRGPGPSYEQYF.

The chain has TRBV5-1 and TRBJ1-1; D is unclear. The germline V gene has CDR1 SGHRS and CDR2 YFSETQ. The V end was cut by 0 bases, the J end by 1 base, with 10 bases between. This CDR3 has 15 amino acids. CDR3 loop: CASSLAQAANTEAFF. CDR3 DNA sequence: TGCGCCAGCAGCTTGGCCCAGGCCGCGAACACTGAAGCTTTCTTT.

The J gene is TRBJ1-4, the V gene TRBV2, with 7 bases matching TRBD1. The CDR3 is 13 residues long. J was trimmed by 8 bases and V by 6 bases; bases with no gene match: 6. Germline loops: CDR1 SNHLY, CDR2 FYNNEI. The CDR3 bases are TGTGCCAGCAGACAGGGGCTAGGGGAAAAACTGTTTTTT. This gives the protein CASRQGLGEKLFF.

The chain carries TRBV28 and TRBJ1-4; TRBD1 is a possible D gene (6 bases). CDR3 length: 15 amino acids. The V gene lost 4 bases and the J gene lost 7 bases, with 16 bases spanning the gap. The V gene's germline CDR1 is MDHEN and CDR2 SYDVKM. This CDR3 reads CASSSAGAVSEKLFF. In DNA form, the CDR3 reads TGTGCCAGCAGTTCCGCAGGGGCGGTCAGTGAAAAACTGTTTTTT.

This chain joins TRBV27 and TRBJ2-7, with 10 bases fitting TRBD1. The trim removed 3 bases at V and 3 bases at J, leaving 11 bases unmatched. The CDR3 runs to 17 residues. Germline V gives CDR1 MNHEY, CDR2 SMNVEV (reference sequence). CDR3 in amino acids: CASSFPPVRTGGYEQYF. DNA of the CDR3: TGTGCCAGCAGTTTCCCCCCCGTAAGGACAGGGGGCTACGAGCAGTACTTC.

For this clone: Distinct nucleotide sequences in the sample also encode this CDR3. The chain joins TRBV28 to TRBJ1-5, with a weak D call TRBD1 (5 bases). With 2 bases removed from V and 7 bases from J, the gap between germline ends came to 9 bases. The germline V gene encodes CDR1 MDHEN and CDR2 SYDVKM. The CDR3 extends over 13 amino acids. CDR3 nucleotides: TGTGCCAGCAGTTTACTAAGGGGACAGCCCCAGCATTTT. Translation gives CASSLLRGQPQHF.